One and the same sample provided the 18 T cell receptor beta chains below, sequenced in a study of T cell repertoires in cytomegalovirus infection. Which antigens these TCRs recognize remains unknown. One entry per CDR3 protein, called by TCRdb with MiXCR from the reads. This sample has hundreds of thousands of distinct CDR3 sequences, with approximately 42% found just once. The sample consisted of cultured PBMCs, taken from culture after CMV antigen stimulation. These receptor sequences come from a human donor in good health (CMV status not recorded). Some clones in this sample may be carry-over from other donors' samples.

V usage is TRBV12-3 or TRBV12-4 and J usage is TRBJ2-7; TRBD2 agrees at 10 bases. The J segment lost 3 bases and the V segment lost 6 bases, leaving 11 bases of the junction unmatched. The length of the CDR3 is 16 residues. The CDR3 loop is CASSRGLAEGNYEQYF. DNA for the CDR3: TGTGCCAGCAGCCGCGGACTAGCGGAAGGGAACTACGAGCAGTACTTC.

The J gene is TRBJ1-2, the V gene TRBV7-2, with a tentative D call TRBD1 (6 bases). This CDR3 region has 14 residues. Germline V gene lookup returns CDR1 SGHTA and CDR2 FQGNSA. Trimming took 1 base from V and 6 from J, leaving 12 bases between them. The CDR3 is CASSLVPGDHGYTF. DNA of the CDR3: TGTGCCAGCAGCTTAGTTCCAGGGGATCATGGCTACACCTTC. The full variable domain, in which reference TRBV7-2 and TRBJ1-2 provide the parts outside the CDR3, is GAGVSQSPSNKVTEKGKDVELRCDPISGHTALYWYRQSLGQGLEFLIYFQGNSAPDKSGLPSDRFSAERTGGSVSTLTIQRTQQEDSAVYLCASSLVPGDHGYTFGSGTRLTVV.

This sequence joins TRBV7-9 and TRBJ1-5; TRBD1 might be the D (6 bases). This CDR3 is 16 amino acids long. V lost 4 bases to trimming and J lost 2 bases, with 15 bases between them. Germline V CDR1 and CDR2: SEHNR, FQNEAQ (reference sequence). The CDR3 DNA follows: TGTGCCAGCAGCTCGGGGGGTGGGGGGCGCAATCAGCCCCAGCATTTT. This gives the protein CASSSGGGGRNQPQHF.

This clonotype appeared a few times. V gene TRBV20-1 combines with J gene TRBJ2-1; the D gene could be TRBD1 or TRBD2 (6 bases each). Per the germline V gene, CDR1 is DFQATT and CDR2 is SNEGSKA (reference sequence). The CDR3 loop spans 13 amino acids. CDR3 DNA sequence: TGCAGCTCGGCCCCCGGGGGCGTCAATGAGCAGTTCTTC. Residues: CSSAPGGVNEQFF.

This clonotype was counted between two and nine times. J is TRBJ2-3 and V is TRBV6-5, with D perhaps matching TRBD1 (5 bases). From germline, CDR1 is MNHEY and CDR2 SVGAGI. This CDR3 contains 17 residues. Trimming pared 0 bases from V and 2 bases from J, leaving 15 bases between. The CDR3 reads CASSYSFRGWPTDTQYF. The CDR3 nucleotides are TGTGCCAGCAGTTACTCGTTTAGGGGCTGGCCCACAGATACGCAGTATTTT.

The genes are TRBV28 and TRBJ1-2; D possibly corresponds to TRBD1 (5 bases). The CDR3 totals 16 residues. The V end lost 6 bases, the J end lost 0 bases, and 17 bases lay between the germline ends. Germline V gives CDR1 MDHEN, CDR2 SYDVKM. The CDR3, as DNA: TGTGCCAGCAGATCCAGGGTCGAGACCACTAACTATGGCTACACCTTC. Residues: CASRSRVETTNYGYTF.

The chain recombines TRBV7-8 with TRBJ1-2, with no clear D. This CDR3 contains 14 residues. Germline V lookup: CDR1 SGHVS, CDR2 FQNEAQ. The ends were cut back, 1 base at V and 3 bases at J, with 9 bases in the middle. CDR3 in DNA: TGTGCCAGCAGCTTAGGTGTCGGGGACTATGGCTACACCTTC. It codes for CASSLGVGDYGYTF. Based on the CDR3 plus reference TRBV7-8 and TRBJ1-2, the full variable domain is GAGVSQSPRYKVAKRGQDVALRCDPISGHVSLFWYQQALGQGPEFLTYFQNEAQLDKSGLPSDRFFAERPEGSVSTLKIQRTQQEDSAVYLCASSLGVGDYGYTFGSGTRLTVV.

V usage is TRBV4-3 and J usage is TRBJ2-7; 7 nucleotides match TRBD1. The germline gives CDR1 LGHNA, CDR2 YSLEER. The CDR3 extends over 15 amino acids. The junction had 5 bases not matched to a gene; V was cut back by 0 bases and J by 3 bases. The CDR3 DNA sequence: TGCGCCAGCAGCCAAGAAGGGACAGTCTACTACGAGCAGTACTTC. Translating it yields CASSQEGTVYYEQYF.

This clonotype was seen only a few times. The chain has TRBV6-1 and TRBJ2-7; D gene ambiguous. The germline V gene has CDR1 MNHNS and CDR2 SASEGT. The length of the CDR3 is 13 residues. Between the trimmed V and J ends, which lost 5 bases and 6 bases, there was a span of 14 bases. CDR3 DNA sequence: TGTGCCAGCAGTTATGTAGGGATAGGCGAGCAGTACTTC. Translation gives CASSYVGIGEQYF.

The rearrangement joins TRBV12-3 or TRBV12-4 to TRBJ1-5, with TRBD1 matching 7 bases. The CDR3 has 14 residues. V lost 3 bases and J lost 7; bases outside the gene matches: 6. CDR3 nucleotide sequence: TGTGCCAGCAGTTTCTTACAGGGGAACCAGCCCCAGCATTTT. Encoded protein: CASSFLQGNQPQHF.

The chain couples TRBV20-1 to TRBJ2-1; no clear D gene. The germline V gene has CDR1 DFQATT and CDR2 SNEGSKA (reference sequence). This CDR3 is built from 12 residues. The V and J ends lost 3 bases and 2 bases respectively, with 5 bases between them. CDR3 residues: CSASPTYNEQFF. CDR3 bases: TGCAGTGCTAGCCCCACCTACAATGAGCAGTTCTTC.

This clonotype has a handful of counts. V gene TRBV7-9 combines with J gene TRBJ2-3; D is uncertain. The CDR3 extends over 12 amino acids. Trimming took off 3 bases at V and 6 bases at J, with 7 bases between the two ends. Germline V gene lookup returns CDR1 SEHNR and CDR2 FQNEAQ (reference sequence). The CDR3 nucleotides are TGTGCCAGCAGCTTTATTGGTGATACGCAGTATTTT. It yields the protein CASSFIGDTQYF.

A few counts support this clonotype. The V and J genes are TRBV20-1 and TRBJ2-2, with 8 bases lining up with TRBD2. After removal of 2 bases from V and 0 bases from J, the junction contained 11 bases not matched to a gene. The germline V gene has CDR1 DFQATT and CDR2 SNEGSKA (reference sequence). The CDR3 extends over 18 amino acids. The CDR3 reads CSARPKALAAANTGELFF. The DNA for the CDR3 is TGCAGTGCTAGACCCAAGGCACTAGCGGCCGCGAACACCGGGGAGCTGTTTTTT.

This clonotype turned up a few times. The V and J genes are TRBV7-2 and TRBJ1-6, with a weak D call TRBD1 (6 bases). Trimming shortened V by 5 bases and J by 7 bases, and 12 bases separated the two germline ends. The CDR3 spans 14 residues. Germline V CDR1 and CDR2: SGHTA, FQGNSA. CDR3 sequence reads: CASSLSRGNSPLHF. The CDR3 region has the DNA TGTGCCAGCAGCCTATCGAGGGGGAATTCACCCCTCCACTTT.

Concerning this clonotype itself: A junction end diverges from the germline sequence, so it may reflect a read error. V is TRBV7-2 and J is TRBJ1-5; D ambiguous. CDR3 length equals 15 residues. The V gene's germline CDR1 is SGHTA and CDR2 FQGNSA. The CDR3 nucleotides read TGTGCCAGCAGCTTAAACAGCGGACGGGCTCAGCACCAGCATTTT. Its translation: CASSLNSGRAQHQHF.

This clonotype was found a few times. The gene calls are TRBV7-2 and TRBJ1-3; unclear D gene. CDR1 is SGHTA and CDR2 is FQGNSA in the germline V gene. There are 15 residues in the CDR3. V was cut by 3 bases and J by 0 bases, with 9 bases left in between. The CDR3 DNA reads TGTGCCAGCAGCTTGCAAAGACTCTCTGGAAACACCATATATTTT. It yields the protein CASSLQRLSGNTIYF.

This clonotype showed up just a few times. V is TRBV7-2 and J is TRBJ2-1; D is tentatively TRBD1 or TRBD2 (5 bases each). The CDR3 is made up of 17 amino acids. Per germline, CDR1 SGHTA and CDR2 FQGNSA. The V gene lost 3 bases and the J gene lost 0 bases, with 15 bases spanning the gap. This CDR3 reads CASSLLRDRRSYNEQFF. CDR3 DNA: TGTGCCAGCAGCTTGCTTCGGGACCGGCGCTCCTACAATGAGCAGTTCTTC.

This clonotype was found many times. The CDR3 sequence is CASKSNRNTEAFF. The CDR3 DNA reads TGTGCCAGCAAATCCAATCGGAACACTGAAGCTTTCTTT. The chain recombines TRBV7-2 with TRBJ1-1; the D is unclear. CDR3 size: 13 residues. The germline V and J ends were trimmed by 7 bases and 1 base, with 10 bases remaining between them. Looked up from germline, CDR1 is SGHTA and CDR2 is FQGNSA. The full variable domain, completed using reference TRBV7-2 and TRBJ1-1, is GAGVSQSPSNKVTEKGKDVELRCDPISGHTALYWYRQSLGQGLEFLIYFQGNSAPDKSGLPSDRFSAERTGGSVSTLTIQRTQQEDSAVYLCASKSNRNTEAFFGQGTRLTVV.